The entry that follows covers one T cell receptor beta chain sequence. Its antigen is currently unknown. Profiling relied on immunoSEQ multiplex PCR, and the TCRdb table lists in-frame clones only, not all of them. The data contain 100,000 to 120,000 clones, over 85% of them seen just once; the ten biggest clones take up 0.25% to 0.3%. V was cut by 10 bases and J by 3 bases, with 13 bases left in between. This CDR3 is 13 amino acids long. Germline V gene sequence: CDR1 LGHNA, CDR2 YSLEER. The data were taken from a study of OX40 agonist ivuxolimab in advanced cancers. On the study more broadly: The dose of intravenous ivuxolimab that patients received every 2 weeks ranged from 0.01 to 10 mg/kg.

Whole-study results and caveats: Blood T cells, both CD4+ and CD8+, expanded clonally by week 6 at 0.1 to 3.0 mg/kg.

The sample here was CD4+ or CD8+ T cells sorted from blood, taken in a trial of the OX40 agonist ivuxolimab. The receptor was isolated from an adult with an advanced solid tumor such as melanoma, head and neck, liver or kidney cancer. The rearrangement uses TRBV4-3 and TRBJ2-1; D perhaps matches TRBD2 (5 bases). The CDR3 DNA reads TGCGCCATATCACTAGAGCTCTACAATGAGCAGTTCTTC. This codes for CAISLELYNEQFF.